This note documents a single TCR beta chain sequence. What it recognizes is unknown. Researchers ran the PCR with 60 Vbeta and 13 Jbeta primers. Libraries were prepared by immunoSEQ multiplex PCR; TCRdb keeps only in-frame clonotypes and omits some of them. The sample has 120,000 to 150,000 clones, 79% seen once. This specimen comes from a study of cytomegalovirus exposure and HLA in healthy donors. Study findings and constraints: Accurate prediction of most subjects' HLA-A and HLA-B alleles from TCR beta sequences was reported. Cytomegalovirus status was reportedly diagnosed by the classifier with high sensitivity and specificity. The authors assumed roughly uniform sequencing depth across donors for presence/absence analyses.

Donors were ostensibly healthy at sampling, although undocumented immune exposures were probable. Germline values: CDR1 SGHNT, CDR2 YENEEA. The CDR3 is made up of 14 amino acids. V was cut by 6 bases and J by 1 base, with 11 bases left in between. The J gene is TRBJ2-3, the V gene TRBV11-3; D gene uncertain. Source material: PBMCs. The clonotype originates from a female donor in good health and CMV-seronegative. Here the CDR3 reads CASSLYSGTDTQYF. CDR3 DNA sequence: TGTGCCAGCAGTTTATACTCGGGCACAGATACGCAGTATTTT.